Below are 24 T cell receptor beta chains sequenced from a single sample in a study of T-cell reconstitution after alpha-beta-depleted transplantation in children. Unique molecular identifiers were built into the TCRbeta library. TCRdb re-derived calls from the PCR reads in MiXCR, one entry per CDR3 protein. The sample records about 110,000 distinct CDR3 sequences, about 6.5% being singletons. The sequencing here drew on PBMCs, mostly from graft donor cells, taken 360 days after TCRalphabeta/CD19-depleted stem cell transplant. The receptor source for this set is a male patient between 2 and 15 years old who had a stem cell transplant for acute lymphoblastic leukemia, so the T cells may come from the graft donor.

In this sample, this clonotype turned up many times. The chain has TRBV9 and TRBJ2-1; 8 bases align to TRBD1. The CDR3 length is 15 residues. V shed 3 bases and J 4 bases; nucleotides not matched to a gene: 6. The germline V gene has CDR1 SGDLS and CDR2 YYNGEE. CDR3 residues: CASSGRDRSYNEQFF. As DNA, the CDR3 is TGTGCCAGCAGCGGCCGGGACAGGAGTTACAATGAGCAGTTCTTC.

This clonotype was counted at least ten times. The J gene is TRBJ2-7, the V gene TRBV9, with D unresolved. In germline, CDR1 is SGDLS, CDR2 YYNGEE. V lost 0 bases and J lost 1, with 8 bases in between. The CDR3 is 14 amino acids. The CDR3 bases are TGTGCCAGCAGCGTAGTAGGCGGATCCTACGAGCAGTACTTC. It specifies CASSVVGGSYEQYF.

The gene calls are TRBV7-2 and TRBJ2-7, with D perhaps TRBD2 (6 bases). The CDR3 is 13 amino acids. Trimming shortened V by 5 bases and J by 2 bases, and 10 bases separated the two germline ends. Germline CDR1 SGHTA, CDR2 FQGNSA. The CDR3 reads CASSAGLPYEQYF. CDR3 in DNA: TGTGCCAGCAGCGCGGGACTGCCCTACGAGCAGTACTTC.

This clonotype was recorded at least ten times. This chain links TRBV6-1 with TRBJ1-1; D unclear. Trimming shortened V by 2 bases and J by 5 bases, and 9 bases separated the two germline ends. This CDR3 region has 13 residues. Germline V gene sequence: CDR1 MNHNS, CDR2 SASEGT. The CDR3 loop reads CASSEQRRTEAFF. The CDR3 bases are TGTGCCAGCAGTGAACAAAGGAGGACTGAAGCTTTCTTT.

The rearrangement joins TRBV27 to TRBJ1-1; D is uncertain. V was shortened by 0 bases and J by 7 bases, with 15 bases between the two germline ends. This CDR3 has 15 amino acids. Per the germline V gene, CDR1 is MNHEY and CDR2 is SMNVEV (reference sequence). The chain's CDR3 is CASSLSGVRKGEAFF. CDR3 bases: TGTGCCAGCAGTTTATCGGGAGTTAGGAAAGGTGAAGCTTTCTTT.

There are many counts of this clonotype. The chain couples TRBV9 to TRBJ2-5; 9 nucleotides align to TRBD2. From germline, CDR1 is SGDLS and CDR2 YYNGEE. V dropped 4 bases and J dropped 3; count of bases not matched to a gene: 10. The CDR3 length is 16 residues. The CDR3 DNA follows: TGTGCCAGCAGCTTAATGGGGCTAGCGGGAAAAGAGACCCAGTACTTC. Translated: CASSLMGLAGKETQYF. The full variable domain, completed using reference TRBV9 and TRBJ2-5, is DSGVTQTPKHLITATGQRVTLRCSPRSGDLSVYWYQQSLDQGLQFLIQYYNGEERAKGNILERFSAQQFPDLHSELNLSSLELGDSALYFCASSLMGLAGKETQYFGPGTRLLVL.

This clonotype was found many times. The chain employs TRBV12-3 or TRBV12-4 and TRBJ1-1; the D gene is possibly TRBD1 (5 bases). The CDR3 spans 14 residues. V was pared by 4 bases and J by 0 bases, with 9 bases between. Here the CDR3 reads CASSSPTVNTEAFF. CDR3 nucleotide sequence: TGTGCCAGCAGTTCACCGACAGTGAACACTGAAGCTTTCTTT.

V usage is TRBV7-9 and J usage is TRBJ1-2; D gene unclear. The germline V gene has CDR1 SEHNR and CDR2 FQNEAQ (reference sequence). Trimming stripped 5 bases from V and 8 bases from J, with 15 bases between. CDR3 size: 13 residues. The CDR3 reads CASSPPLIGGYTF. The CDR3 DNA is TGTGCCAGCAGCCCCCCCCTTATAGGGGGCTACACCTTC.

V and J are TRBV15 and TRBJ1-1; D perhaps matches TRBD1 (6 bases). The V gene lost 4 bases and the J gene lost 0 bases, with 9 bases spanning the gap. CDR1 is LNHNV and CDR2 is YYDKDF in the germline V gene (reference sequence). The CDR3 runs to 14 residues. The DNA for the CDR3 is TGTGCCACCAGCAAGGGGGGGATGAACACTGAAGCTTTCTTT. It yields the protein CATSKGGMNTEAFF. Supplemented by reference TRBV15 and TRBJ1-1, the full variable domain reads DAMVIQNPRYQVTQFGKPVTLSCSQTLNHNVMYWYQQKSSQAPKLLFHYYDKDFNNEADTPDNFQSRRPNTSFCFLDIRSPGLGDTAMYLCATSKGGMNTEAFFGQGTRLTVV.

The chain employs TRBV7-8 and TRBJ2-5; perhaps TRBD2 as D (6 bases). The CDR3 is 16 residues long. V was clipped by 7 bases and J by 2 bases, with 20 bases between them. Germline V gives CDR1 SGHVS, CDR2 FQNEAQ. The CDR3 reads CASTSDERARQETQYF. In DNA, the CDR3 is TGTGCCAGCACCTCGGACGAGCGGGCACGACAAGAGACCCAGTACTTC.

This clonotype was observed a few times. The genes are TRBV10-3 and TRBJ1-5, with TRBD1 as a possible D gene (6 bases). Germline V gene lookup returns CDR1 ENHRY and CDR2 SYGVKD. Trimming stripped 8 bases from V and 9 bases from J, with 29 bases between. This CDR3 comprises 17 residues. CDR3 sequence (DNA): TGTGCCATCTCCGAGGGGGTTGTACGGGCCCGGGTAGGGCCCCAGCATTTT. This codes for CAISEGVVRARVGPQHF.

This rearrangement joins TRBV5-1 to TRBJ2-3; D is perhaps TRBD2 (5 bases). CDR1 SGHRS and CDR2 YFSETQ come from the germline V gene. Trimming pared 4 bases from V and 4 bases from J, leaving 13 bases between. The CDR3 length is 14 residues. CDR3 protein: CASSGGRTADTQYF. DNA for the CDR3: TGCGCCAGCAGCGGCGGGCGGACCGCAGATACGCAGTATTTT.

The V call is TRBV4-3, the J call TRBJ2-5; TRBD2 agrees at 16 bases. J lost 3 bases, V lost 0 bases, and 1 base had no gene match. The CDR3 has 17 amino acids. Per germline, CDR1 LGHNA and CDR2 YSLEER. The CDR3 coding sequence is TGCGCCAGCAGCCAAGATGGGACTAGCGGGAGGGAAGAGACCCAGTACTTC. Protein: CASSQDGTSGREETQYF.

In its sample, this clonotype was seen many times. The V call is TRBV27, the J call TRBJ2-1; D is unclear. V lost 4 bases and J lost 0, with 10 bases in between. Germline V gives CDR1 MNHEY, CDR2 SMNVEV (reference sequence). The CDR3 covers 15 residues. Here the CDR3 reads CASSWAPSSYNEQFF. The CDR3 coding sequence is TGTGCCAGCAGTTGGGCTCCGAGCTCCTACAATGAGCAGTTCTTC.

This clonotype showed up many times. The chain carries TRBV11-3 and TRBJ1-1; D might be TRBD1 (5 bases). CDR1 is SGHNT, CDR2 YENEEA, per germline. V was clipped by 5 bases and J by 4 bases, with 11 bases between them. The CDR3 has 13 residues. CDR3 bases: TGTGCCAGCAGCCAGGGACCGGCCACTGAAGCTTTCTTT. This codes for CASSQGPATEAFF.

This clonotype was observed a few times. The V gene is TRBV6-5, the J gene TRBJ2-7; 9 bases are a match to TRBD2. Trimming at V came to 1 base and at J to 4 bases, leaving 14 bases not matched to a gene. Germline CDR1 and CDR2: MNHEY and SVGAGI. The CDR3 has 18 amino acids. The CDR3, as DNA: TGTGCCAGCAGTTACTTCTTTCCCGCTAGCGGGACCTATTACGAGCAGTACTTC. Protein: CASSYFFPASGTYYEQYF.

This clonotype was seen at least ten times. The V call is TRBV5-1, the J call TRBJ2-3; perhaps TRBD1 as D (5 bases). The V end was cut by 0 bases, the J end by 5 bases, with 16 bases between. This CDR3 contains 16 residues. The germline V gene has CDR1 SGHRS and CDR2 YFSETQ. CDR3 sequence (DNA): TGCGCCAGCAGCTTGGTGGGGCAGGTGCGGCAAGATACGCAGTATTTT. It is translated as CASSLVGQVRQDTQYF.

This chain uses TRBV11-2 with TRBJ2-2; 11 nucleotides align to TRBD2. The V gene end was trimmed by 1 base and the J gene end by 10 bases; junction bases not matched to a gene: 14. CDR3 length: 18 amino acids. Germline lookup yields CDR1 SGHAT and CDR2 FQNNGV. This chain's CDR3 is CASSLGRYSGRAGEELFF. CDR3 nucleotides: TGTGCCAGCAGCTTAGGACGTTATAGCGGGAGGGCCGGCGAGGAGCTGTTTTTT.

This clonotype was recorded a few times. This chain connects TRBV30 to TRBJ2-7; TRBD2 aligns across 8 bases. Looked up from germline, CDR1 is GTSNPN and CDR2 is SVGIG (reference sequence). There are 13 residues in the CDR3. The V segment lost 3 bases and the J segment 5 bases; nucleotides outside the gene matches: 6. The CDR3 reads CAWSPGRVDEQYF. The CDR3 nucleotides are TGTGCCTGGAGCCCCGGGAGGGTAGACGAGCAGTACTTC.

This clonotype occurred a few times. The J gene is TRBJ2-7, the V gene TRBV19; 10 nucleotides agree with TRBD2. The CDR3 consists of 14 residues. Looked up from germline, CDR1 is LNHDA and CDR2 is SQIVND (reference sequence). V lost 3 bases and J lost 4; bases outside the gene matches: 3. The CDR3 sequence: CASSMIAGGYEQYF. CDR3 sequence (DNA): TGTGCCAGTAGTATGATAGCGGGGGGATACGAGCAGTACTTC.

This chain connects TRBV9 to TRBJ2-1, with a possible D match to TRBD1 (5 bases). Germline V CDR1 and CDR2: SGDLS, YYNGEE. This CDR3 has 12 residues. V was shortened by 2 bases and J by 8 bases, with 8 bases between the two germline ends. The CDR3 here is CASSVEGDEQFF. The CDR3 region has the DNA TGTGCCAGCAGCGTTGAAGGGGATGAGCAGTTCTTC.

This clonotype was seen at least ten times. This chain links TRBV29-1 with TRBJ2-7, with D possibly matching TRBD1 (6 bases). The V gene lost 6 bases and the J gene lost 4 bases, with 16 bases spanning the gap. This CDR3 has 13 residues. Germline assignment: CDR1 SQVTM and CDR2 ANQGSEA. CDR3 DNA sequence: TGCAGCGTACCAGGGGAAGGAGTTTACGAGCAGTACTTC. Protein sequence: CSVPGEGVYEQYF.

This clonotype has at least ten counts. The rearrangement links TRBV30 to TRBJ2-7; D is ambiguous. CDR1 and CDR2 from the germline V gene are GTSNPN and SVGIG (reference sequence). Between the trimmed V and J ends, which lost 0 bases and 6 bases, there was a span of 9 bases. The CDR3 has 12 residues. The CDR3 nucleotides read TGTGCCTGGAGTGTACGACCTATCGAGCAGTACTTC. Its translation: CAWSVRPIEQYF.

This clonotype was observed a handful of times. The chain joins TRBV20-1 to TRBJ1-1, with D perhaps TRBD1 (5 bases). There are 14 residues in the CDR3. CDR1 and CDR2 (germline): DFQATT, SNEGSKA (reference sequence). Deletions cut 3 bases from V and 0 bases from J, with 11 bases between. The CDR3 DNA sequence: TGCAGTGCTAGGAGGGGCAGGATGAACACTGAAGCTTTCTTT. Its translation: CSARRGRMNTEAFF.